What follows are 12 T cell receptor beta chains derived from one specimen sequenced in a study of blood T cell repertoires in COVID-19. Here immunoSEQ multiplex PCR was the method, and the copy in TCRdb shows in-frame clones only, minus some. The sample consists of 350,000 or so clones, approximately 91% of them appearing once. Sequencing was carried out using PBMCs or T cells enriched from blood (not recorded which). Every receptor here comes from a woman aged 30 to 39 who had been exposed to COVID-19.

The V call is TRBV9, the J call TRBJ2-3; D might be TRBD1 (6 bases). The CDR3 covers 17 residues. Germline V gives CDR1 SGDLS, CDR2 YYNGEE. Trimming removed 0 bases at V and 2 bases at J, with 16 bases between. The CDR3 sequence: CASSVEGERLYTDTQYF. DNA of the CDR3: TGTGCCAGCAGCGTAGAGGGGGAAAGACTATACACAGATACGCAGTATTTT. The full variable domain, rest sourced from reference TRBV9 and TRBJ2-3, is DSGVTQTPKHLITATGQRVTLRCSPRSGDLSVYWYQQSLDQGLQFLIQYYNGEERAKGNILERFSAQQFPDLHSELNLSSLELGDSALYFCASSVEGERLYTDTQYFGPGTRLTVL.

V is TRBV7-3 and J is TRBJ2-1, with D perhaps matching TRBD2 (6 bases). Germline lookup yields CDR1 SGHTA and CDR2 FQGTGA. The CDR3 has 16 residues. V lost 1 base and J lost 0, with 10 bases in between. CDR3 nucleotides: TGTGCCAGCAGCTTAAGAGCGGGCCTCTCCTACAATGAGCAGTTCTTC. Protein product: CASSLRAGLSYNEQFF.

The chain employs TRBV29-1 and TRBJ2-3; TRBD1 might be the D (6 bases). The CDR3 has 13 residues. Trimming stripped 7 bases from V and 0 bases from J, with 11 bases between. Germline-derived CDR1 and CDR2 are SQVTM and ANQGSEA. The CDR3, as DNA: TGCAGCGACGCAGGGGTGAGCACAGATACGCAGTATTTT. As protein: CSDAGVSTDTQYF.

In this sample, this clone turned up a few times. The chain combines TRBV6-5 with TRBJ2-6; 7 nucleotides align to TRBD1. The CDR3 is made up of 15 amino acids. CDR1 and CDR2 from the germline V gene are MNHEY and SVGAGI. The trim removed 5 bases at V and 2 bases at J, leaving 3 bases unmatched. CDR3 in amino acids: CASSQQGPGANVLTF. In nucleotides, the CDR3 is TGTGCCAGCAGTCAACAGGGGCCTGGGGCCAACGTCCTGACTTTC.

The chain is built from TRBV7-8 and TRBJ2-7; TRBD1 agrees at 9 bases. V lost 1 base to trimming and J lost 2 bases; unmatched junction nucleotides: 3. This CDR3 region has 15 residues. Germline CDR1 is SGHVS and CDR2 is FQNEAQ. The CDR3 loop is CASSLGDRVTYEQYF. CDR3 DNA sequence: TGTGCCAGCAGCTTAGGGGACAGGGTAACCTACGAGCAGTACTTC. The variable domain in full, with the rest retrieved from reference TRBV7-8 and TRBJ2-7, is GAGVSQSPRYKVAKRGQDVALRCDPISGHVSLFWYQQALGQGPEFLTYFQNEAQLDKSGLPSDRFFAERPEGSVSTLKIQRTQQEDSAVYLCASSLGDRVTYEQYFGPGTRLTVT.

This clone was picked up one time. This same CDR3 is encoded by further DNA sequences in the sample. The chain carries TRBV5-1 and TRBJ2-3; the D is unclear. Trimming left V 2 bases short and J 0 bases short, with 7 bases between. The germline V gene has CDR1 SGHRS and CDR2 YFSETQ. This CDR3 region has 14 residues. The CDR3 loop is CASSLAISTDTQYF. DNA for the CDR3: TGCGCCAGCAGCTTAGCGATTAGCACAGATACGCAGTATTTT.

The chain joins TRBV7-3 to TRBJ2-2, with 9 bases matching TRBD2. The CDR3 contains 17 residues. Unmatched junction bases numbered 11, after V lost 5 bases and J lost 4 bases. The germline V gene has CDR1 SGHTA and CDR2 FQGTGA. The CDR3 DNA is TGTGCCAGCAGCCCCCAAGGGCTAGCGGGACGCACCGGGGAGCTGTTTTTT. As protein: CASSPQGLAGRTGELFF. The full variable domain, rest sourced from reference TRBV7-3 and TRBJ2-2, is GAGVSQTPSNKVTEKGKYVELRCDPISGHTALYWYRQSLGQGPEFLIYFQGTGAADDSGLPNDRFFAVRPEGSVSTLKIQRTERGDSAVYLCASSPQGLAGRTGELFFGEGSRLTVL.

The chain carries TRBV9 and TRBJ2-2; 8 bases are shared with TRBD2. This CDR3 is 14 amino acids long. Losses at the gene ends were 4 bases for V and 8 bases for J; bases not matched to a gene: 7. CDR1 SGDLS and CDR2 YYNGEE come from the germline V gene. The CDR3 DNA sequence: TGTGCCAGCAGCAAACTAGCGGTCGATGGGGAGCTGTTTTTT. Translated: CASSKLAVDGELFF.

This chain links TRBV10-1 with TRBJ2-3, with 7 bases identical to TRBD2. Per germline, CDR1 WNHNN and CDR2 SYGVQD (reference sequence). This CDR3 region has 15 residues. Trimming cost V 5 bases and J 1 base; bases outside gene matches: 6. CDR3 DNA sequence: TGCGCCAGCAGTAAATCGACTAGCCGCACAGATACGCAGTATTTT. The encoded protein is CASSKSTSRTDTQYF.

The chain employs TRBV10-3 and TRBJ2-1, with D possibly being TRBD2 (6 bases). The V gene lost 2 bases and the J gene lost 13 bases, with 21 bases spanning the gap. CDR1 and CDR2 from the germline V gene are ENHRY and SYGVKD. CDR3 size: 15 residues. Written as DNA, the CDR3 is TGTGCCATCAGTGAGCGGGGGACTTCGAATCCTAAACAGTTCTTC. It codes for CAISERGTSNPKQFF.

CDR3 sequence (DNA): TGTGCCAGCAGCTTGACCGCCAGCGGGCGGGGAGCAGATACGCAGTATTTT. Protein product: CASSLTASGRGADTQYF. The genes are TRBV7-8 and TRBJ2-3, with D perhaps TRBD2 (6 bases). Per the germline V gene, CDR1 is SGHVS and CDR2 is FQNEAQ. V lost 3 bases and J 4 bases, leaving 20 bases between the germline ends. The CDR3 covers 17 residues.

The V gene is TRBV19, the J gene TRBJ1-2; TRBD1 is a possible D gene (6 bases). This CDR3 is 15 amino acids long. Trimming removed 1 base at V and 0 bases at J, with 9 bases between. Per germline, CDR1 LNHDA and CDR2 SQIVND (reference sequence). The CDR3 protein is CASSIGGPPNYGYTF. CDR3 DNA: TGTGCCAGTAGTATAGGGGGGCCTCCTAACTATGGCTACACCTTC.